The clone carrying this TCR beta chain was observed a few times. The antigen is unknown. The data belong to a study of post-analysis software for immune sequencing data. Study background: Relapsing-remitting, secondary progressive and progressive-relapsing multiple sclerosis courses were included. The study's findings and limits: About five TRBV segments, including TRBV5-6, TRBV5-1 and TRBV20-1, were more frequent in patients than controls. Samples made in the same batch grouped tightly together by F measure.

V lost 1 base, J lost 7 bases, and 16 bases lay in between. CDR1 is MGHRA, CDR2 YSYEKL, per germline. The CDR3 has 15 amino acids. Tagging with unique molecular identifiers was a feature of the TCR beta cDNA libraries. A population of about 0.9 to 10 million T cells gave rise to around 480,000 cDNA molecules. TCRdb re-called the PCR reads through MiXCR, storing one row per CDR3 protein. The sample has about 800,000 distinct CDR3 sequences, approximately 30% seen once. The rearrangement uses TRBV4-1 and TRBJ1-2; no clear D. This clonotype was sampled from a girl aged 5-17 years with multiple sclerosis. The sample comprised blood. In DNA form, the CDR3 reads TGCGCCAGCAGCCAAGTAACAGTGACTTCTCTTGGCTACACCTTC. Translation gives CASSQVTVTSLGYTF.